This TCR beta chain came from a study of identical twins (dated by TCRdb to 2015 to 2016). Looking at the study overall: TCR alpha and beta repertoires from monozygotic twins, unrelated adults of various ages and cord blood were deep-sequenced to test whether fetal clonotypes persist. To rule out contamination, the twin experiments were replicated at different times with different library preparation protocols.

The trim is 3 bases for V and 0 bases for J, with a gap of 10 bases between the germline ends. CDR1 MGHDK and CDR2 SYGVNS were looked up in the germline V gene. The CDR3, cysteine through phenylalanine, is 15 amino acids long. This entry keeps only the CDR3 DNA: 45 bases, framed from base 1. The research as a whole found: Abundant cord blood beta clonotypes had fewer insertions, young adult naive repertoires showed a similar but weaker trend, and memory repertoires showed no such trend. Because the same donors could not be followed over many years, the conclusions relied on cross-sectional statistical analysis. Zero-insertion analyses could be partly confounded by invariant T cells such as MAIT and iNKT, though diverse VJ usage argued against such confounding for most clonotypes. Compared with coincidental sharing between unrelated individuals, an excess of low generation-probability sequences was observed among out-of-frame TCR alpha sequences shared between twins. Out-of-frame TCR alpha sharing in monozygotic twins was systematically underestimated by recombination models, whereas sharing between unrelated individuals was in agreement with the recombination models. A weaker excess of twin sharing was found in beta out-of-frame sequences because the signal-to-noise ratio was lowered by fewer shared sequences.

The sample holds many counts of this clonotype. Its antigen is unknown. No base-level quality is on record; no much larger clone is a single base apart. Library preparation employed 5' RACE. TCRdb names Illumina HiSeq 2000 as the instrument used. A universal primer binding site was added through template switching, and the final cDNA carried a unique molecular identifier so that TCR cDNA molecules could be counted accurately. Specific primers in the conserved constant-segment region were used to synthesize first-strand cDNA for TCR alpha and beta chains. To control for contamination, every cDNA library carried two barcodes: a SMART-Mk sample barcode plus Illumina barcodes. Two successive PCR steps introduced TruSeq adapter sequences along with Illumina sample barcodes. TCR alpha and beta cDNA libraries were sequenced on the Illumina HiSeq platform with custom primers. On the study's bioinformatics: Unique molecular identifiers were extracted from raw reads with MiGEC, and CDR3 positions were determined with MiXCR. Recombination models were inferred per individual with the repgenHMM and IGoR tools using an EM algorithm. Shared clonotypes were analyzed with the tcR package in R, and sharing was normalized by the product of cloneset sizes. To study raw recombination without the effects of thymic and clonal selection, out-of-frame nonproductive sequences were analyzed. Through fastp at Q25 and MiXCR, TCRdb rebuilt clones from the public reads, retaining in-frame beta chains. Rows merge per CDR3 protein into single entries with the most common DNA and genes. TCRdb's processing, not the authors' own work, is the source of the V and J calls. In this sample the table shows about 570,000 distinct CDR3 sequences, approximately 9.6% of which occur a single time. Jointly, the top ten make up around 3.2% of the sample.

Every donor in the study was a healthy Caucasian. Three pairs of female monozygotic twins, all aged roughly 18 to 29 years, made up the twin cohort. The RNA used for TCR libraries was isolated from peripheral blood mononuclear cells. Separately, the same data were catalogued under a study of yellow fever vaccine responses in identical twins. In that second paper, the authors write: According to the authors, the vaccine-induced T cell response in identical twins seemed to be partly convergent and partly specific to each individual. In identical twins, the study followed T cell clones that responded to the vaccine with precision.

This clonotype was obtained from a young woman in good health. The chain is encoded by TRBV25-1 joined to TRBJ2-3; TRBD2 is a possible D gene, resting on 6 matching bases. Sequencing used PBMCs. The DNA is as follows: TGTGCCAGCAGTGATCCGGGGACTAGCACAGATACGCAGTATTTT. Protein translation: CASSDPGTSTDTQYF.